This T cell receptor beta chain was found in a study of technical replicates of blood from a few donors. V shed 3 bases and J shed 4 bases, with 6 bases lying between them. Germline V gives CDR1 KGHSH, CDR2 LQKENI. The CDR3 contains 12 residues. Repertoires were generated with immunoSEQ multiplex PCR, while TCRdb's copy carries only in-frame clones and drops some. The sample holds 55,000 to 75,000 clones, 93% seen once. Material for sequencing was PBMCs. The origin of this receptor is a human donor in good health. Some clones in this sample may be carry-over from other donors' samples. The chain links TRBV18 to TRBJ1-2; the D gene is possibly TRBD1 (5 bases). The CDR3 bases are TGTGCCAGCTCACCGGACACCTATGGCTACACCTTC. Protein sequence: CASSPDTYGYTF.